This entry lists 27 T cell receptor beta chains sequenced from one sample in a study of T cell changes during pregnancy in multiple sclerosis (dated by TCRdb to between 2018 and 2020). The method behind the library was the immunoSEQ multiplex PCR assay. Held by TCRdb, this immuneACCESS table contains in-frame sequences only and omits some clones. Under half of the omission traces to an unresolved V gene where checked; the cause of the rest is unknown. Within this sample are 75,000 to 90,000 clones, with roughly nine tenths of them counted one time only. The ten largest clones capture 3.5% to 4% of the sample. Sample: PBMCs, taken in the first trimester of pregnancy. The receptors originated from a female donor in good health, serving as a control in a pregnancy study. Some clones in this sample may be carry-over from other donors' samples.

The chain joins TRBV28 to TRBJ2-1; 14 bases map to TRBD2. Germline V gene data show CDR1 as MDHEN and CDR2 as SYDVKM. The CDR3 sequence is 18 residues long. The junction had 16 bases not matched to a gene; V was cut back by 7 bases and J by 8 bases. CDR3 DNA: TGTGCCAGCACGCCTGGGAGACTAGCGGGAGGGCCGAGATATGAGCAGTTCTTC. This translates into CASTPGRLAGGPRYEQFF.

The J gene is TRBJ1-2, the V gene TRBV4-3; unclear D gene. Germline CDR1 is LGHNA and CDR2 is YSLEER. This CDR3 has 18 amino acids. Trimming took off 1 base at V and 0 bases at J, with 18 bases between the two ends. Here the CDR3 reads CASSQVVRTYLANYGYTF. CDR3 bases: TGCGCCAGCAGCCAAGTGGTCCGTACCTACTTAGCTAACTATGGCTACACCTTC.

V is TRBV6-5 and J is TRBJ2-3, with TRBD1 identical over 7 bases. CDR1 is MNHEY and CDR2 is SVGAGI in the germline V gene. The CDR3 contains 14 residues. V lost 5 bases to trimming and J lost 4 bases; unmatched junction nucleotides: 6. The CDR3 DNA follows: TGTGCCAGCAGTACGTCAGGGGGAGCAGATACGCAGTATTTT. It specifies CASSTSGGADTQYF.

This clone has a single count. This rearrangement joins TRBV7-8 to TRBJ2-7; unclear D gene. This CDR3 is built from 16 residues. CDR1 and CDR2 (germline): SGHVS, FQNEAQ. The ends were cut back, 5 bases at V and 0 bases at J, with 17 bases in the middle. The CDR3 bases are TGTGCCAGCAGCCCACGCCCGACTCTTTCCTCCTACGAGCAGTACTTC. Translation gives CASSPRPTLSSYEQYF. Drawing the rest from reference TRBV7-8 and TRBJ2-7, the complete variable domain is GAGVSQSPRYKVAKRGQDVALRCDPISGHVSLFWYQQALGQGPEFLTYFQNEAQLDKSGLPSDRFFAERPEGSVSTLKIQRTQQEDSAVYLCASSPRPTLSSYEQYFGPGTRLTVT.

This rearrangement joins TRBV19 to TRBJ2-7; D unclear. This CDR3 is built from 14 residues. Per the germline V gene, CDR1 is LNHDA and CDR2 is SQIVND (reference sequence). The germline V and J ends were trimmed by 3 bases and 2 bases, with 11 bases remaining between them. The CDR3 spells CASSISSFTYEQYF. CDR3 in DNA: TGTGCCAGTAGTATCTCGAGTTTTACCTACGAGCAGTACTTC.

The J gene is TRBJ2-1, the V gene TRBV19; D not resolved. This CDR3 has 11 amino acids. Germline V CDR1 and CDR2: LNHDA, SQIVND (reference sequence). V lost 5 bases and J lost 9, with 8 bases in between. CDR3 sequence reads: CASSSPGEQFF. CDR3 DNA: TGTGCCAGTAGTTCTCCGGGTGAGCAGTTCTTC.

V gene TRBV2 combines with J gene TRBJ2-7, with D tentatively TRBD1 (6 bases). Trimming pared 8 bases from V and 1 base from J, leaving 15 bases between. CDR3 size: 14 residues. Germline V lookup: CDR1 SNHLY, CDR2 FYNNEI. The CDR3 spells CASGRRDTSYEQYF. The CDR3 nucleotides read TGTGCCAGCGGACGCCGGGACACGTCCTACGAGCAGTACTTC. The whole variable domain, filled in from reference TRBV2 and TRBJ2-7, reads EPEVTQTPSHQVTQMGQEVILRCVPISNHLYFYWYRQILGQKVEFLVSFYNNEISEKSEIFDDQFSVERPDGSNFTLKIRSTKLEDSAMYFCASGRRDTSYEQYFGPGTRLTVT.

CDR3 sequence: CASSFLAGVNRDTQYF. The CDR3, as DNA: TGTGCCAGCAGCTTTCTAGCGGGAGTGAACCGCGATACGCAGTATTTT. The rearrangement joins TRBV11-2 to TRBJ2-3; TRBD2 matches 10 bases. CDR3 size: 16 residues. V shed 3 bases, J shed 6 bases, and the junction held 9 bases outside the gene matches. Germline CDR1 reads SGHAT; CDR2 reads FQNNGV.

This clone was detected once. The chain uses TRBV11-2 and TRBJ2-5; D remains unclear. The CDR3 loop spans 13 amino acids. Trimming removed 5 bases from V and 5 bases from J, with 12 bases in between. The germline V gene encodes CDR1 SGHAT and CDR2 FQNNGV. The CDR3 DNA reads as TGTGCCAGCAGCGGAGATATCCCCGAGACCCAGTACTTC. Encoded protein: CASSGDIPETQYF.

Here the CDR3 reads CASSPVLNEQYF. The CDR3 DNA sequence: TGTGCCAGCAGCCCCGTTCTAAACGAGCAGTACTTC. J is TRBJ2-7 and V is TRBV6-5; D is unclear. The germline gives CDR1 MNHEY, CDR2 SVGAGI. The length of the CDR3 is 12 residues. Between the trimmed V and J ends, which lost 6 bases and 5 bases, there was a span of 11 bases.

The V gene is TRBV14, the J gene TRBJ2-5, with 8 nucleotides matching TRBD2. Unmatched junction bases numbered 8, after V lost 1 base and J lost 4 bases. Germline CDR1 and CDR2: SGHDN and FVKESK. The CDR3 is made up of 16 amino acids. CDR3 amino acids: CASSQGVSGIGETQYF. The CDR3 nucleotides read TGTGCCAGCAGCCAAGGGGTTAGCGGGATTGGAGAGACCCAGTACTTC.

In its sample, this clone was seen once. The chain is built from TRBV15 and TRBJ1-5, with no clear D. The CDR3 is 16 amino acids. Germline CDR1 and CDR2: LNHNV and YYDKDF (reference sequence). Trimming cost V 4 bases and J 1 base, with 14 bases left between them. The CDR3 region is CATSTGLPKSNQPQHF. CDR3 bases: TGTGCCACCAGCACCGGACTACCTAAAAGCAATCAGCCCCAGCATTTT. The full variable domain, rest sourced from reference TRBV15 and TRBJ1-5, is DAMVIQNPRYQVTQFGKPVTLSCSQTLNHNVMYWYQQKSSQAPKLLFHYYDKDFNNEADTPDNFQSRRPNTSFCFLDIRSPGLGDTAMYLCATSTGLPKSNQPQHFGDGTRLSIL.

V and J are TRBV20-1 and TRBJ2-2; D is unresolved. The CDR3 loop spans 11 amino acids. The germline gives CDR1 DFQATT, CDR2 SNEGSKA (reference sequence). With 6 bases removed from V and 7 bases from J, the gap between germline ends came to 9 bases. The CDR3, as DNA: TGCAGTGCCCCGGTTGGCGGGGAGCTGTTTTTT. Residues: CSAPVGGELFF.

V gene TRBV28 combines with J gene TRBJ1-2, with 7 bases that match TRBD1. This CDR3 is built from 14 residues. Germline V lookup: CDR1 MDHEN, CDR2 SYDVKM. The V gene end was trimmed by 3 bases and the J gene end by 4 bases; junction bases not matched to a gene: 5. The CDR3 reads CASSLSGTAYGYTF. In DNA form, the CDR3 reads TGTGCCAGCAGTTTGTCCGGGACAGCCTATGGCTACACCTTC.

V usage is TRBV7-3 and J usage is TRBJ1-1, with a possible D match to TRBD1 (6 bases). The CDR3 is made up of 13 amino acids. V lost 4 bases, J lost 4 bases, and 10 bases lay in between. Germline loops: CDR1 SGHTA, CDR2 FQGTGA. The CDR3 sequence: CASSSQDSTEAFF. As DNA, the CDR3 is TGTGCCAGCAGCTCCCAGGACAGCACTGAAGCTTTCTTT.

This clone is deemed medium-sized (0.01 to 0.1%). The chain joins TRBV21-1 to TRBJ2-7; TRBD1, the table's D call, lacks a check against the DNA. TRBV21-1 constitutes a pseudogene. This CDR3 is 13 amino acids long. For the CDR3, the DNA is TGTGCCAGCAGCAAGGGGACAGGGGACGAGCAGTACTTC. This codes for CASSKGTGDEQYF.

The rearrangement uses TRBV7-2 and TRBJ2-4, with D perhaps matching TRBD1 (6 bases). The V gene's germline CDR1 is SGHTA and CDR2 FQGNSA. This CDR3 region has 15 residues. Trimming stripped 7 bases from V and 4 bases from J, with 17 bases between. The CDR3 nucleotides read TGTGCCAGCACCCACGCGGCACAGGGAAAAAACATTCAGTACTTC. Its translation: CASTHAAQGKNIQYF.

The rearrangement links TRBV9 to TRBJ1-1; 9 bases are shared with TRBD1. V was clipped by 0 bases and J by 5 bases; unmatched bases: 2. CDR1 and CDR2 from the germline V gene are SGDLS and YYNGEE. This CDR3 is built from 14 residues. As DNA, the CDR3 is TGTGCCAGCAGCGTAGGTGACAGGGGGACTGAAGCTTTCTTT. As protein: CASSVGDRGTEAFF.

The chain combines TRBV10-3 with TRBJ2-5; 12 bases map to TRBD1. Germline loops: CDR1 ENHRY, CDR2 SYGVKD. The V gene end was trimmed by 6 bases and the J gene end by 5 bases; junction bases not matched to a gene: 7. The CDR3 runs to 15 residues. CDR3 region: CAIRRGTGGRETQYF. The CDR3 nucleotides read TGTGCCATCAGGAGGGGGACAGGGGGCCGGGAGACCCAGTACTTC.

V gene TRBV6-1 combines with J gene TRBJ1-2; the match to TRBD1 covers 8 bases. The J segment lost 7 bases and the V segment lost 3 bases, leaving 4 bases of the junction unmatched. Germline values: CDR1 MNHNS, CDR2 SASEGT. This CDR3 is built from 13 residues. The CDR3 DNA reads TGTGCCAGCAGTGACCAGGGGGCGGGTGGCTACACCTTC. It specifies CASSDQGAGGYTF.

DNA for the CDR3: TGTGCCAGCAGCTTAGCGGGAGTTATTTACAATGAGCAGTTCTTC. As protein: CASSLAGVIYNEQFF. The J gene is TRBJ2-1, the V gene TRBV11-2, with D possibly TRBD2 on 6 matching bases. Trimming pared 1 base from V and 4 bases from J, leaving 11 bases between. The CDR3 extends over 15 amino acids. Germline values: CDR1 SGHAT, CDR2 FQNNGV.

This clone was observed once. This chain joins TRBV27 and TRBJ1-6; D possibly corresponds to TRBD1 (5 bases). The CDR3 has 17 residues. V was cut by 3 bases and J by 0 bases, with 12 bases left in between. From germline, CDR1 is MNHEY and CDR2 SMNVEV (reference sequence). CDR3 in DNA: TGTGCCAGCAGTTTTCAGGGCGGGAGCTCCTATAATTCACCCCTCCACTTT. It yields the protein CASSFQGGSSYNSPLHF.

V is TRBV18 and J is TRBJ1-1; tentatively, D is TRBD1 (5 bases). Germline V gene lookup returns CDR1 KGHSH and CDR2 LQKENI. CDR3 length: 15 amino acids. Trimming removed 1 base from V and 3 bases from J, with 12 bases in between. The DNA of the CDR3 is TGTGCCAGCTCACCACGTGGGGGGGATGACACTGAAGCTTTCTTT. Residues: CASSPRGGDDTEAFF. Full variable domain (remainder filled in from reference TRBV18 and TRBJ1-1): NAGVMQNPRHLVRRRGQEARLRCSPMKGHSHVYWYRQLPEEGLKFMVYLQKENIIDESGMPKERFSAEFPKEGPSILRIQQVVRGDSAAYFCASSPRGGDDTEAFFGQGTRLTVV.

This chain uses TRBV4-1 with TRBJ2-7; D call uncertain. V lost 6 bases and J lost 0, with 18 bases in between. The CDR3 runs to 16 residues. CDR1 is MGHRA and CDR2 is YSYEKL in the germline V gene. This CDR3 reads CASSPRSGGISYEQYF. The CDR3, as DNA: TGCGCCAGCAGTCCTCGAAGTGGCGGAATCTCCTACGAGCAGTACTTC.

The chain recombines TRBV29-1 with TRBJ1-5, with D maybe TRBD1 (5 bases). The CDR3 totals 13 residues. With 3 bases removed from V and 7 bases from J, the gap between germline ends came to 13 bases. Germline V gene sequence: CDR1 SQVTM, CDR2 ANQGSEA. The CDR3 sequence: CSVESAEGQPQHF. The DNA of the CDR3 is TGCAGCGTTGAGTCCGCGGAGGGGCAGCCCCAGCATTTT.

The V gene is TRBV4-1, the J gene TRBJ1-1; weak D call: TRBD1 (5 bases). The CDR3 is made up of 15 amino acids. The germline V gene has CDR1 MGHRA and CDR2 YSYEKL. V shed 1 base and J shed 2 bases, with 11 bases lying between them. CDR3 amino acids: CASSQAFRENTEAFF. DNA for the CDR3: TGCGCCAGCAGCCAAGCTTTCAGGGAAAACACTGAAGCTTTCTTT.

The chain uses TRBV5-4 and TRBJ2-4; D is uncertain. V lost 0 bases, J lost 1 base, and 8 bases lay in between. The CDR3 runs 15 residues. Germline loops: CDR1 SGHNT, CDR2 YYREEE (reference sequence). The CDR3 sequence: CASSLASGAKNIQYF. As DNA, the CDR3 is TGTGCCAGCAGCTTGGCCTCCGGGGCCAAAAACATTCAGTACTTC.